This T cell receptor beta chain comes out of a study of cytomegalovirus exposure and HLA in healthy donors. As regards this clone: Its antigen remains unknown.

PCR employed 60 Vbeta and 13 Jbeta primers. Clones were read by immunoSEQ multiplex PCR, and TCRdb kept only the in-frame ones, dropping some. This sample contains about 58,000 clones. The CDR3 consists of 14 residues. In germline, CDR1 is SGHNT, CDR2 YYREEE (reference sequence). Trimming took off 5 bases at V and 0 bases at J, with 10 bases between the two ends. Regarding the study as a whole: Indistinguishability led to the exclusion of some V segments, TRBV6-2 and TRBV6-3 included. Whilst most TCR sequences proved rare, a subset of public TCRs occurred across many donors. Reported results showed that the classifier diagnosed cytomegalovirus status with high specificity and sensitivity.

The chain joins TRBV5-4 to TRBJ2-3; D is possibly TRBD1 (6 bases). The source is a young woman in good health and CMV-seronegative. What was sequenced was PBMCs. CDR3 coding DNA: TGTGCCAGCAGTTGGGACACCAGCACAGATACGCAGTATTTT. Residues: CASSWDTSTDTQYF.